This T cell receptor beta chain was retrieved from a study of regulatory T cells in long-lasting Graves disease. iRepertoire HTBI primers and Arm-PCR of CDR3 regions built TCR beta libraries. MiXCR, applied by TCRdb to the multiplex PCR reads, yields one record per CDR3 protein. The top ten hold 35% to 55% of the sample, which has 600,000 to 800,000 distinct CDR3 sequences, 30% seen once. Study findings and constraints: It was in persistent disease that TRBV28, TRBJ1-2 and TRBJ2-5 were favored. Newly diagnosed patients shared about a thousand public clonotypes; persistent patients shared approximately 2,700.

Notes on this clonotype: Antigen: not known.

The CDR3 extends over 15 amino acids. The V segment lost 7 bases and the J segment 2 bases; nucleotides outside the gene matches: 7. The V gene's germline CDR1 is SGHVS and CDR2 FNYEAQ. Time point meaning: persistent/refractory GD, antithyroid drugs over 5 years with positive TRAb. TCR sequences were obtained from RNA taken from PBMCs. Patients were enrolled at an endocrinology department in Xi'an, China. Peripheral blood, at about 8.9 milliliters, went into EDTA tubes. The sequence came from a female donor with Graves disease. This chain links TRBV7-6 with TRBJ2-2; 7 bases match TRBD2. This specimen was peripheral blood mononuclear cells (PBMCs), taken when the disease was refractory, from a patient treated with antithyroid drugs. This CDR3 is CASKPTSKNTGELFF. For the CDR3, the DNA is TGTGCCAGCAAGCCGACTAGCAAAAACACCGGGGAGCTGTTTTTT.